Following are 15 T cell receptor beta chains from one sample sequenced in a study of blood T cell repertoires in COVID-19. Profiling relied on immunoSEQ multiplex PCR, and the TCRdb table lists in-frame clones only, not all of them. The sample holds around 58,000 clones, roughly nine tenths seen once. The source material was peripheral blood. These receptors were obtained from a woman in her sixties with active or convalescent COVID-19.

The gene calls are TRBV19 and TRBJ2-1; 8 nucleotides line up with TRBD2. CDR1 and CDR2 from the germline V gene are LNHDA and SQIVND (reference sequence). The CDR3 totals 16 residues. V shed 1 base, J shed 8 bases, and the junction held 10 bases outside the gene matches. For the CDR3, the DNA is TGTGCCAGTAGTATAGGAGGAGCGGGAGTCGGCGATGAGCAGTTCTTC. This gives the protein CASSIGGAGVGDEQFF.

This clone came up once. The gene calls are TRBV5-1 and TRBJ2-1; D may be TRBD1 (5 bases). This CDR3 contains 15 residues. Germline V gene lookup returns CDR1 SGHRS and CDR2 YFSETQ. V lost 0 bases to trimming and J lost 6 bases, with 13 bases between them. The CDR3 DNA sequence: TGCGCCAGCAGCTTGGCCCGGACATCCGTCAATGAGCAGTTCTTC. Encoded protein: CASSLARTSVNEQFF.

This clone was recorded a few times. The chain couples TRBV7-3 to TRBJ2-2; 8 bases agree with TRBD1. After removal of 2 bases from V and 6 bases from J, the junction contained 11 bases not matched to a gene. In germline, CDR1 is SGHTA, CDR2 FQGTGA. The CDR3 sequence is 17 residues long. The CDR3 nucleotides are TGTGCCAGCAGCTTATCAGGGGGCCGTGTTGGGGCCGGGGAGCTGTTTTTT. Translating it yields CASSLSGGRVGAGELFF.

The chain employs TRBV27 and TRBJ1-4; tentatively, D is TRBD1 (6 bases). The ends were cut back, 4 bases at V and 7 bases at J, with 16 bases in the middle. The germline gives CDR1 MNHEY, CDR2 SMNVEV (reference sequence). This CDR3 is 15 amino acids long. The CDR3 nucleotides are TGTGCCAGCAGTTCAGCCGCTCTCAGGGGTGAAAAACTGTTTTTT. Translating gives CASSSAALRGEKLFF.

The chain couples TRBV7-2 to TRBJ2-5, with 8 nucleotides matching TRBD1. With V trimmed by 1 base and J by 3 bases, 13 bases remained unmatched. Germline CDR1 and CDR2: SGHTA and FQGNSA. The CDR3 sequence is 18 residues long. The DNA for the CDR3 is TGTGCCAGCAGCTTAGAGCCGGGACAGGCCAGTTGGGAAGAGACCCAGTACTTC. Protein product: CASSLEPGQASWEETQYF. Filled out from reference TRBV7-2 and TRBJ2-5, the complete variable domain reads GAGVSQSPSNKVTEKGKDVELRCDPISGHTALYWYRQSLGQGLEFLIYFQGNSAPDKSGLPSDRFSAERTGGSVSTLTIQRTQQEDSAVYLCASSLEPGQASWEETQYFGPGTRLLVL.

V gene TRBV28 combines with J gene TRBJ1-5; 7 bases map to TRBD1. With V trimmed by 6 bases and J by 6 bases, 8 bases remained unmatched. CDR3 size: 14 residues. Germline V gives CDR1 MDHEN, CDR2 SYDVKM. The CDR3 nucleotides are TGTGCCAGCAGGTCGACAGGGACTGGTCAGCCCCAGCATTTT. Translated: CASRSTGTGQPQHF.

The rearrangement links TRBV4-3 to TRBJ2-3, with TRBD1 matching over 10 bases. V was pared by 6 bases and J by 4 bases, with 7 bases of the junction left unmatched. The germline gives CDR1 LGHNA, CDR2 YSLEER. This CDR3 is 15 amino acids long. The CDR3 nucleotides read TGCGCCAGCAGTCTGGACAGGGGGAGCGCAGATACGCAGTATTTT. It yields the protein CASSLDRGSADTQYF.

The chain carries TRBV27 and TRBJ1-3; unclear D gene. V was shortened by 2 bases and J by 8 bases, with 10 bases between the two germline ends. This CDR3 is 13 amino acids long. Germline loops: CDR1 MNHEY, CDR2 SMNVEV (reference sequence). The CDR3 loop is CASSLSRGDTIYF. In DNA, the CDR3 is TGTGCCAGCAGTTTAAGTCGGGGAGACACCATATATTTT.

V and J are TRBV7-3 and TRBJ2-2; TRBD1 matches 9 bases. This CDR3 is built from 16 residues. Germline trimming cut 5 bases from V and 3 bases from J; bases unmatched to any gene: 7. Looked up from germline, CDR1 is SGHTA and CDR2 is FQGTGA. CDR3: CASSPGTGLDTGELFF. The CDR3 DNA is TGTGCCAGCAGCCCTGGGACAGGGCTGGACACCGGGGAGCTGTTTTTT.

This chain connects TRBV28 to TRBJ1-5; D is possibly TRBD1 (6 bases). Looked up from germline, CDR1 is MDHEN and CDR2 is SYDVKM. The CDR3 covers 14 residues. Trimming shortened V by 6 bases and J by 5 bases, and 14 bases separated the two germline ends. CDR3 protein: CASRFQGNYQPQHF. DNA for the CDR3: TGTGCCAGCAGATTTCAGGGGAACTATCAGCCCCAGCATTTT.

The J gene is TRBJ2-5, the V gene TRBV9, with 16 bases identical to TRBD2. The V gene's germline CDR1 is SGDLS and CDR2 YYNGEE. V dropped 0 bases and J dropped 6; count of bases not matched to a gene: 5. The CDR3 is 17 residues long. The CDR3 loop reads CASSVGGLAGGPQTQYF. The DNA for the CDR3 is TGTGCCAGCAGCGTAGGGGGACTAGCGGGAGGGCCCCAGACCCAGTACTTC.

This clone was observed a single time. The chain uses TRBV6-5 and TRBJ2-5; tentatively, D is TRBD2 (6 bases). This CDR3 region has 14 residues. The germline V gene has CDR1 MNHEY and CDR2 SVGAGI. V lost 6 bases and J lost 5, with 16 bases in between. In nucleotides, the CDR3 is TGTGCCAGCAGAGAGCGGTGGGGGAGGGAGACCCAGTACTTC. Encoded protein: CASRERWGRETQYF.

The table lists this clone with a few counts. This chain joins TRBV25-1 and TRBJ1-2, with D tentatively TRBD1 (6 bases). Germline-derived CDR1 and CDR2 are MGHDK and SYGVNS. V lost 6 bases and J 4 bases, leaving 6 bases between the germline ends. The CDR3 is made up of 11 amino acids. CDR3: CASRGAYGYTF. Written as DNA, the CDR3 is TGTGCCAGCAGGGGGGCCTATGGCTACACCTTC.

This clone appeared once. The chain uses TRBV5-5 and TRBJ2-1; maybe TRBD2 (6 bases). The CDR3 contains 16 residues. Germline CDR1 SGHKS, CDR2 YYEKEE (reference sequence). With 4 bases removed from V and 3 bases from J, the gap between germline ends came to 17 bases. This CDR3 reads CASSQAPGLGYNEQFF. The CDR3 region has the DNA TGTGCCAGCAGCCAGGCACCGGGACTGGGCTACAATGAGCAGTTCTTC.

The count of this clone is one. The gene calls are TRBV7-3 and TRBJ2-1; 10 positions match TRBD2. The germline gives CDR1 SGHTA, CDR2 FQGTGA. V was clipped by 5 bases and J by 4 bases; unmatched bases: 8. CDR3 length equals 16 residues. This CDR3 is CASSLSGGAKYNEQFF. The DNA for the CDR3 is TGTGCCAGCAGCCTCAGCGGGGGGGCGAAATACAATGAGCAGTTCTTC.